Listed here is a single TCR beta chain. The antigen this receptor binds is unknown. No base quality values were provided; no much bigger clone lies one nucleotide off. TCRbeta CDR3 regions were sequenced with the immunoSEQ Assay. After extraction, genomic DNA underwent amplification by bias-controlled multiplex PCR, followed by high-throughput sequencing. On the study's bioinformatics: To quantify the absolute abundance of every unique TCRbeta CDR3 region, sequences were collapsed and filtered. Usable DNA was measured by amplifying reference genes present in all nucleated cells, and TCRbeta template counts were normalized to that usable DNA to estimate T cell fraction. Repertoire TCRs were annotated as SARS-CoV-2-specific when V gene, CDR3 amino acid sequence and J gene were exactly matched to a known reactive TCR set. MIRA supplied the reference SARS-CoV-2 TCR set, which was filtered for enrichment in COVID-19-positive ImmuneCODE repertoires so that public or cross-reactive TCRs were removed. Using the MIRA antigens, annotated TCRs were further analysed by specific ORF or by position within an ORF. Depth was the summed frequency of annotated unique rearrangements, while breadth was defined as annotated unique rearrangements over total unique productive rearrangements. Two-sided Wilcoxon rank-sum tests were used to compare TCR breadth between groups. Not all clones reach the TCRdb copy of this immuneACCESS table, which keeps in-frame sequences only. Checked studies attribute under half of the gap to unresolved V genes and leave the rest unexplained. V and J calls and clone size are as listed in that table; D and trimming were resolved from the DNA. Present in this sample are 400,000 to 450,000 clones, roughly 90% of which were seen just once. The ten top clones hold about 12% of the sample.

The sample's treatment or condition label is to be understood as: 15 to 20 received Ad26.COV2.S at low or high dose, single or two shots; about 5 received placebo; per-sample allocation not given. For vaccine and placebo recipients, repertoires were sequenced using samples collected on day 63 after the first injection. Between 29 July and 7 August 2020, Cohort 1b enrolled around 25 adults aged 18-55 years at one site in Boston, USA. Ad26.COV2.S was a replication-incompetent adenovirus type 26 vector expressing a prefusion-stabilized SARS-CoV-2 spike protein from the original Wuhan strain. The source of the sample is a study of Ad26.COV2.S vaccination and SARS-CoV-2 variants (dated by TCRdb to 2020 to 2023). Describing the broader study: Vaccine-arm donors were drawn from COV1001, a multicentre, randomized, double-blind, placebo-controlled phase I-IIa trial of Ad26.COV2.S in healthy adults. Blinding of investigators to trial group allocation was maintained during experiments and outcome assessment. Trial participants were randomized into five groups of five, in which low-dose or high-dose Ad26.COV2.S was given once or twice, or placebo was given on both occasions. The specificity and breadth of SARS-CoV-2-reactive T cell receptors after Ad26.COV2.S vaccination were assessed by TCRbeta repertoire sequencing. A total of around 32 samples were included in the TCR-sequenced set, comprising about 20 Ad26.COV2.S vaccine recipients, 5 placebo recipients and 8 SARS-CoV-2 convalescent individuals. Ad26.COV2.S was administered intramuscularly at 5 x 10^10 or 1 x 10^11 viral particles, either as a single shot or as two shots given 56 days apart. Results and caveats for the whole study, not just this receptor: Compared with placebo recipients, Ad26.COV2.S recipients showed higher spike-specific TCR breadth (P = 0.0014). Non-spike TCR breadth was comparable between vaccine and placebo recipients, consistent with the vaccine containing only spike. After vaccination, spike-specific CD8+ and CD4+ T cell responses were reported to show substantial breadth. The study lacked the statistical power to compare responses across vaccine doses or regimens. It was noted by the authors that total T cell responses may have been underestimated by the TCR breadth and depth analyses.

Cut back by 0 bases and 5 bases, the V and J ends lie 10 bases apart. Taken from cysteine to phenylalanine, the CDR3 has 14 residues. Just CDR3 DNA is preserved here, 42 bases in frame from base 1. Based on the germline V gene, the CDR1 and CDR2 sequences are SGHVS and FNYEAQ. The TCR originated in a person between 18 and 60 years old who received the Ad26.COV2.S COVID-19 vaccine or a placebo. In this chain, TRBV7-6 is recombined with TRBJ1-1, with the D segment identity uncertain. Sequences were derived from peripheral blood, sampled in a trial of Ad26.COV2.S vaccine versus placebo. The CDR3 reads as follows: CASSLAVGGTEAFF. The nucleotides read TGTGCCAGCAGCTTAGCGGTTGGCGGGACTGAAGCTTTCTTT.